This T cell receptor beta chain was identified during a study of shared clonotypes between healthy human individuals. Study details: CD4 naive and memory got three plates each, CD8 naive two, CD8 memory one. Findings of the study overall: What naive subsets generally showed was a larger estimated richness than memory subsets showed. With a few donors compared, 4% to 5% of naive CD4 clonotypes were shared.

Cells designated naive CD8 were CD45RO-negative and were positively selected for CCR7, with terminally differentiated effector memory CD45RA+ cells excluded. Germline values: CDR1 LGHNT, CDR2 FRNRAP. Trimming at V came to 1 base and at J to 6 bases, leaving 1 base not matched to a gene. This CDR3 contains 14 residues. Measured with immunoSEQ multiplex PCR; TCRdb has only the in-frame clones, and not every one. The sample shows approximately 600,000 clones, 85% to 95% of them seen only once. Remarks on this clone: Its antigen is as yet unknown.

This sequence originates from a woman aged 30 to 39 in good health. The chain is built from TRBV12-5 and TRBJ2-1; 9 nucleotides agree with TRBD2. Specimen: naive CD8+ T cells sorted from blood. The CDR3 region is CASGLATSGNEQFF. CDR3 coding DNA: TGTGCTAGTGGTTTGGCGACTAGCGGCAATGAGCAGTTCTTC. Full variable domain (outside the CDR3, taken from reference TRBV12-5 and TRBJ2-1): DARVTQTPRHKVTEMGQEVTMRCQPILGHNTVFWYRQTMMQGLELLAYFRNRAPLDDSGMPKDRFSAEMPDATLATLKIQPSEPRDSAVYFCASGLATSGNEQFFGPGTRLTVL.